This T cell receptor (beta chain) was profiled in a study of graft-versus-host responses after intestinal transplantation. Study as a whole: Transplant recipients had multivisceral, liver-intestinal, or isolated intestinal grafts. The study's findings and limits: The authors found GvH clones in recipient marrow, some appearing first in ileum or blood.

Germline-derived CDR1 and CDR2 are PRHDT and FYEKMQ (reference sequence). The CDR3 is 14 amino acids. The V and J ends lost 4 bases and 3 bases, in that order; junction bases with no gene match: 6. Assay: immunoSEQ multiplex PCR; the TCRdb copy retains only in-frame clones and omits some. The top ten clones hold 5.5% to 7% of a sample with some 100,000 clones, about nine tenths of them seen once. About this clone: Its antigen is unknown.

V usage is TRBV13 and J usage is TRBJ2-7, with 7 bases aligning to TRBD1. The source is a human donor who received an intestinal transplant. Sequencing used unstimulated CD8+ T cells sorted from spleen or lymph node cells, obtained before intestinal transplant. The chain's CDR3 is CASSSEGADYEQYF. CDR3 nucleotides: TGTGCCAGCAGCTCTGAGGGGGCGGACTACGAGCAGTACTTC.